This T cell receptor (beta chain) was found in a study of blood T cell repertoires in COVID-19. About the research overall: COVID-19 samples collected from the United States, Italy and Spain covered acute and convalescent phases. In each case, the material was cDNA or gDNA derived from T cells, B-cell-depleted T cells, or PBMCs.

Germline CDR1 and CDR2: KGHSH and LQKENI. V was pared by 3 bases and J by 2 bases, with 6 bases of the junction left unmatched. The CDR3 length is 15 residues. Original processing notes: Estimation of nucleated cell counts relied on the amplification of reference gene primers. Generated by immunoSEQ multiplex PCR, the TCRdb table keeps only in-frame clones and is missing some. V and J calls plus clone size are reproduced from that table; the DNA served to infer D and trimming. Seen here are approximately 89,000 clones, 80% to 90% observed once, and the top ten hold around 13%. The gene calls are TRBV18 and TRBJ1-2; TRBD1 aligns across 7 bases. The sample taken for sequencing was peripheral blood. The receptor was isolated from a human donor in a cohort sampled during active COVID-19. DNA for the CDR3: TGTGCCAGCTCACCTGGCATACAGGGGAACTATGGCTACACCTTC. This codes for CASSPGIQGNYGYTF.